This T cell receptor beta chain was recorded in a study of control samples from healthy donors and cancer patients (dated by TCRdb to 2018 to 2020). The CDR3 contains 13 residues, cysteine and phenylalanine counted. The only DNA kept is the CDR3, 39 bases in frame from the first base. Reading the germline V gene gives CDR1 SNHLY and CDR2 FYNNEI. The trim is 7 bases for V and 1 base for J, with a gap of 10 bases between the germline ends. The library came from the immunoSEQ multiplex PCR assay. TCRdb took over this immuneACCESS table, retaining in-frame rearrangements with V and J assigned. Such tables are incomplete; in checked studies, under half of the missing clones stem from an unresolved V gene, and the remainder is unexplained. For this sample the table gives fewer than 100,000 clones, of which 82% were detected only once. Clones ranked in the top ten supply 8.5% to 10% of the sample. The sample holds one count of this clone. Its target antigen remains unknown. Per-base qualities were not stored, and no clone one base away is much larger.

The sequencing input was blood. The receptor was derived from a woman aged 55-70 years in good health. The chain is assembled from TRBV2 and TRBJ2-5; no D gene is confidently identified. For the CDR3, the sequence is CASNVVLQETQYF. The sequence in DNA is TGTGCCAGCAATGTGGTCCTCCAAGAGACCCAGTACTTC.